These T cell receptor beta chains were read from a single sample in a study of T cell responses to AZD1222 COVID-19 vaccine. TCRdb's table, derived via immunoSEQ multiplex PCR, lists solely in-frame clones and lacks some. The table has around 190,000 clones, 85% to 95% seen once; the top ten hold 1% to 1.5%. Material: peripheral blood, obtained on day 0 of AZD1222 vaccination. The receptor set was obtained from an adult in good health. CDR3s include the opening cysteine and the closing phenylalanine or tryptophan. Some rows mark clone size as missing; the rest say once, few, many or name a class of expanded clone.

V,J,size,CDR3
TRBV6-5,TRBJ1-1,.,CASHRKNTEAFF
TRBV12-3/TRBV12-4,TRBJ1-2,.,CASSWTGEVYTF
TRBV5-6,TRBJ1-2,.,CASSLGQGVRNYGYTF
TRBV6-2/TRBV6-3,TRBJ2-7,.,CASSYGAATSYEQYF
TRBV18,TRBJ1-6,.,CASSPGQDSPLHF
TRBV5-4,TRBJ2-1,.,CASSLVSRSYNEQFF
TRBV9,TRBJ1-6,.,CASSGRTEGSYNSPLHF
TRBV2,TRBJ1-5,.,CASRFREDGQPQHF
TRBV25-1,TRBJ1-2,.,CASSNPGQGNYGYTF
TRBV12-3/TRBV12-4,TRBJ1-5,once,CASSFEGGPQHF
TRBV12-3/TRBV12-4,TRBJ1-2,.,CASSLWAQGYTF
TRBV6-5,TRBJ1-1,.,CASSYEGPRRKAFF
TRBV7-2,TRBJ2-7,.,CASSFRGENSYEQYF
TRBV4-3,TRBJ1-4,.,CASSQLTGDEKLFF
TRBV2,TRBJ2-5,.,CASRTRTGEQETQYF
TRBV7-9,TRBJ1-3,.,CASSPGTSLNTIYF
TRBV4-2,TRBJ2-5,.,CASSQENQETQYF
TRBV7-9,TRBJ1-1,.,CASSETVNTEAFF
TRBV3-1/TRBV3-2,TRBJ2-6,.,CASSQTGAGANVLTF
TRBV27,TRBJ1-5,.,CASSFRVNQPQHF
TRBV19,TRBJ1-5,once,CASSIGPGNQPQHF
TRBV18,TRBJ1-2,.,CASSPPDRIAYGYTF
TRBV28,TRBJ1-3,.,CASSQTTGPGNTIYF
TRBV9,TRBJ1-2,.,CARSGGQGDYGYTF
TRBV9,TRBJ1-4,.,CASSITARNEKLFF
TRBV7-3,TRBJ1-2,.,CASSLTGVSPQGKGGGYTF
TRBV21-1,TRBJ2-7,once,CASSKDKRASRIEQYF
TRBV18,TRBJ2-5,.,CASSLGTTGVKTQYF
TRBV2,TRBJ2-1,.,CASRDDRTLSYNEQFF
TRBV19,TRBJ2-1,once,CASSGTRQSVDEQFF
TRBV21-1,TRBJ1-4,.,CASSPCLFNEKLFF
TRBV19,TRBJ1-1,.,CASSIRQAGTEAFF
TRBV27,TRBJ2-7,.,CASSPRLAGGPYEQYF
TRBV7-2,TRBJ1-1,.,CASSPDRDTEAFF
TRBV19,TRBJ2-3,.,CASSSLAGGLADTQYF
TRBV7-2,TRBJ1-4,.,CASSLWENEKLFF
TRBV24-1,TRBJ2-3,.,CATSDPTVSTDTQYF
TRBV4-2,TRBJ2-2,once,CASSQDGGGTGELFF
TRBV7-9,TRBJ2-1,.,CASSLPYNEQFF
TRBV2,TRBJ1-1,.,CASSEWTLFTEAFF
TRBV3-1/TRBV3-2,TRBJ1-2,.,CASSREVELGYTF
TRBV4-1,TRBJ1-2,.,CASSQEAGASYGYTF
TRBV5-1,TRBJ2-7,.,CASRKRTSGEGAYEQYF
TRBV30,TRBJ1-5,.,CAWSGDGTGGMRQPQHF
TRBV5-6,TRBJ1-2,few,CASSLVVGQARHGYTF
TRBV19,TRBJ1-1,.,CATLDRMNTEAFF
TRBV7-9,TRBJ1-2,.,CASSFWTATFYGYTF
TRBV12-3/TRBV12-4,TRBJ1-1,.,CASSSRGTEAFF
TRBV6-5,TRBJ2-7,.,CASSYLDKPYEQYF
TRBV7-2,TRBJ2-7,.,CASSRMVEYEQYF
TRBV24-1,TRBJ2-2,.,CATRKGHSASSTGELFF
TRBV7-3,TRBJ1-3,.,CASSLPGTGNTIYF
TRBV6-5,TRBJ1-2,.,CASRSGDSDYGYTF
TRBV7-9,TRBJ2-3,.,CASSTRGIADTQYF